The clone carrying this T cell receptor (beta chain) has only a few counts. The antigen remains undetermined. V shed 11 bases and J shed 5 bases, with 21 bases lying between them. The CDR3 contains 14 residues. Germline CDR1 and CDR2: SNHLY and FYNNEI. From the reads, TCRdb called clonotypes with MiXCR, one entry per CDR3 protein. There are approximately 500,000 distinct CDR3 sequences in the sample; about 11% occur only once, and roughly 10% lies in the top ten. This sample is part of a study of T cell repertoires in cytomegalovirus infection. Study-wide background: Both a matching HLA type and CMV infection were indicated by public TCR beta signatures.

Findings of the study overall: Summed frequency of public TCR beta families distinguished CMV carriers with the relevant HLA. Dominating the ex vivo response were HLA-C-restricted CMV-specific TCR beta clonotypes.

The rearrangement joins TRBV2 to TRBJ2-5; perhaps TRBD2 as D (7 bases). The sequencing sample was made of PBMCs. This TCR derives from a human donor in good health (CMV status not recorded). Some clones in this sample may be carry-over from other donors' samples. The CDR3: CAGGVGGAAETQYF. The CDR3 DNA sequence: TGTGCCGGAGGGGTGGGGGGGGCGGCCGAGACCCAGTACTTC.